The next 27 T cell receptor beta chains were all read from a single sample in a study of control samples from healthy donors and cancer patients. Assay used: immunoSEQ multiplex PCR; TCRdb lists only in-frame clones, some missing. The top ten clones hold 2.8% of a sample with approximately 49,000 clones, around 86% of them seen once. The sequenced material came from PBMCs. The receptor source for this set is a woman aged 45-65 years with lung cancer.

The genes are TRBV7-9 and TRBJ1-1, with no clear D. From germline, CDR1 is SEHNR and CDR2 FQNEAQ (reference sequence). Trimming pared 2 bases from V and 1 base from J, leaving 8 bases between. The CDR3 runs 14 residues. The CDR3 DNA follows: TGTGCCAGCAGCTTAATCTCAGGGAACACTGAAGCTTTCTTT. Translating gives CASSLISGNTEAFF.

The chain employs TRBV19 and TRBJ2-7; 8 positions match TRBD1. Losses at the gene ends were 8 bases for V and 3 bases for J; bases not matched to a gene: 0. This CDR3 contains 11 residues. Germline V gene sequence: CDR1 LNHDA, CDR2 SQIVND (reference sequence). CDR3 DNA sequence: TGTGCCAGTGGGACAGGCTACGAGCAGTACTTC. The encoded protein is CASGTGYEQYF. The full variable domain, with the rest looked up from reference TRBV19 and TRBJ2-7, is DGGITQSPKYLFRKEGQNVTLSCEQNLNHDAMYWYRQDPGQGLRLIYYSQIVNDFQKGDIAEGYSVSREKKESFPLTVTSAQKNPTAFYLCASGTGYEQYFGPGTRLTVT.

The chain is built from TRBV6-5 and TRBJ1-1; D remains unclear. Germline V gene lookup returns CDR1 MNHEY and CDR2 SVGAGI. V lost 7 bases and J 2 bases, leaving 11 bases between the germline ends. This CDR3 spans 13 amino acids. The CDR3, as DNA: TGTGCCAGCATCATCCAGGAAAACACTGAAGCTTTCTTT. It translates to CASIIQENTEAFF.

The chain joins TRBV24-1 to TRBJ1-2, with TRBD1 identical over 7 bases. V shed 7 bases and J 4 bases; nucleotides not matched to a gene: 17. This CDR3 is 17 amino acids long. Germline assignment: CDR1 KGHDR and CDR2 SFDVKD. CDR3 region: CATSLGRRDSIGYGYTF. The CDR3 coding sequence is TGTGCCACCAGCCTCGGACGCAGGGACAGTATTGGCTATGGCTACACCTTC.

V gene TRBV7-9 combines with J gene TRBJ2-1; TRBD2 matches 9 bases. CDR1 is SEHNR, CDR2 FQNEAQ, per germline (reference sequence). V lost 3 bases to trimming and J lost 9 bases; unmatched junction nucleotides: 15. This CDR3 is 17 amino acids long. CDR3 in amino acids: CASSFLPRLAGRGEQFF. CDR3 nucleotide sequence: TGTGCCAGCAGCTTCCTTCCGAGGCTAGCGGGACGCGGTGAGCAGTTCTTC.

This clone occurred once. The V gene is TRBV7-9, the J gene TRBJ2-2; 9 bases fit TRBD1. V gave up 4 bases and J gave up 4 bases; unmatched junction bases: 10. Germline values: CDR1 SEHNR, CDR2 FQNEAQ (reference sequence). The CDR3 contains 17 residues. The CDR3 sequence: CASSSRDRVSGTGELFF. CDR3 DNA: TGTGCCAGCAGCTCCCGGGACAGGGTTTCGGGCACCGGGGAGCTGTTTTTT.

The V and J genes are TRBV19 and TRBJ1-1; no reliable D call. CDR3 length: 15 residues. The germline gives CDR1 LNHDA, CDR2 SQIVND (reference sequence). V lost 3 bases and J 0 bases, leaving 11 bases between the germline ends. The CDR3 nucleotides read TGTGCCAGTAGTATCCCGGGAATCGTGAACACTGAAGCTTTCTTT. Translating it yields CASSIPGIVNTEAFF. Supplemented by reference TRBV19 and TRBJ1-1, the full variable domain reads DGGITQSPKYLFRKEGQNVTLSCEQNLNHDAMYWYRQDPGQGLRLIYYSQIVNDFQKGDIAEGYSVSREKKESFPLTVTSAQKNPTAFYLCASSIPGIVNTEAFFGQGTRLTVV.

The CDR3 sequence is CASSFRTGESPLHF. The DNA for the CDR3 is TGTGCCAGCAGCTTTAGGACAGGGGAATCACCCCTCCACTTT. The rearrangement joins TRBV13 to TRBJ1-6; TRBD1 aligns across 9 bases. This CDR3 spans 14 amino acids. V trimming: 3 bases; J trimming: 10 bases; junction bases outside the gene matches: 4. Germline lookup yields CDR1 PRHDT and CDR2 FYEKMQ (reference sequence).

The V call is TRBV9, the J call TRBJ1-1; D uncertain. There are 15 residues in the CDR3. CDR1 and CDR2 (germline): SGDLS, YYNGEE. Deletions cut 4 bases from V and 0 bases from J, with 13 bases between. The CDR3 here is CASSPRLLMNTEAFF. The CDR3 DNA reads TGTGCCAGCAGCCCCCGATTACTGATGAACACTGAAGCTTTCTTT.

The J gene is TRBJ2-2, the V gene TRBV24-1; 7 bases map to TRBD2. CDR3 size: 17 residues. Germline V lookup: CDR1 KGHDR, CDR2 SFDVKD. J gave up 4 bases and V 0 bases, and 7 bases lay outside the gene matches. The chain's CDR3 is CATSDLTAGGFTGELFF. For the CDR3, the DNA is TGTGCCACCAGTGATTTGACCGCCGGGGGGTTCACCGGGGAGCTGTTTTTT.

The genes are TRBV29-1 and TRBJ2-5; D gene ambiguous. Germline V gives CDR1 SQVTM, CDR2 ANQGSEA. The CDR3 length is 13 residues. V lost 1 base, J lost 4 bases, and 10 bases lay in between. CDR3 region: CSVEVPERETQYF. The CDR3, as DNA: TGCAGCGTTGAAGTCCCCGAGCGAGAGACCCAGTACTTC.

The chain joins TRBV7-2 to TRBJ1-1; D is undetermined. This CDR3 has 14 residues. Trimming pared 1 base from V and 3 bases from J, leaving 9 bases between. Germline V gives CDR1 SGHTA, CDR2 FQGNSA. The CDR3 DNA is TGTGCCAGCAGCTTAGATCGGGTACACACTGAAGCTTTCTTT. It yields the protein CASSLDRVHTEAFF.

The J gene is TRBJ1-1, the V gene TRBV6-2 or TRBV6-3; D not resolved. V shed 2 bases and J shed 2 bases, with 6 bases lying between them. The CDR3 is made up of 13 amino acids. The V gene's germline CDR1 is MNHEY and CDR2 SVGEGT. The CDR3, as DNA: TGTGCCAGCAGTTACAACAGAAACACTGAAGCTTTCTTT. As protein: CASSYNRNTEAFF.

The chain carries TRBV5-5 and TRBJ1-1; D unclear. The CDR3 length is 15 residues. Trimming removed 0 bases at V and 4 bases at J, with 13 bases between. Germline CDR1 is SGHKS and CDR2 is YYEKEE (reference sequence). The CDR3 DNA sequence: TGTGCCAGCAGCTTGGTTATCGGGGTAGGCACTGAAGCTTTCTTT. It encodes CASSLVIGVGTEAFF.

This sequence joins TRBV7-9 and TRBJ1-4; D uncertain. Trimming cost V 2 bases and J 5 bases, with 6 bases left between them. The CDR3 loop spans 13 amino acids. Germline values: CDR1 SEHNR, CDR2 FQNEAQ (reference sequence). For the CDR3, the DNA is TGTGCCAGCAGCTTAAAGACAAATGAAAAACTGTTTTTT. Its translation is CASSLKTNEKLFF.

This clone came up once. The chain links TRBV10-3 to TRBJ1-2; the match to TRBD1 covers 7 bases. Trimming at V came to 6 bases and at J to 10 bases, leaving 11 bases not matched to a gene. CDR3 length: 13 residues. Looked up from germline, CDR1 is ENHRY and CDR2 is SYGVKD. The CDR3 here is CAIRPSGGPDYTF. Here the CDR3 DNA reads TGTGCCATCAGACCCTCAGGGGGACCTGACTACACCTTC.

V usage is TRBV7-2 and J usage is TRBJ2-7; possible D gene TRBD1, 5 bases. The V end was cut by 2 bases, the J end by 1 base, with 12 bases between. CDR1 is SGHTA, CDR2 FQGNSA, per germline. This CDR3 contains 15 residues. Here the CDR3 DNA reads TGTGCCAGCAGCTTACTTATCCAGGGATCCTACGAGCAGTACTTC. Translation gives CASSLLIQGSYEQYF.

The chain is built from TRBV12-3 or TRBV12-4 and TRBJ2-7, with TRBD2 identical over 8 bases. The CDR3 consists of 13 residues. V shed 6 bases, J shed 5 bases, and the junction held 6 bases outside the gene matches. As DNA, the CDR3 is TGTGCCAGCAGCCCGGGACTAGTACACGAGCAGTACTTC. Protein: CASSPGLVHEQYF.

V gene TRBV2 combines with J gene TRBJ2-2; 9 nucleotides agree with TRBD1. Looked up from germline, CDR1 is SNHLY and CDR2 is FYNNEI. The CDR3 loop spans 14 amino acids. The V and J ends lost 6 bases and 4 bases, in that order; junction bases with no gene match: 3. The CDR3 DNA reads TGTGCCAGCAGGTCGACAGGGGGCACCGGGGAGCTGTTTTTT. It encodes CASRSTGGTGELFF.

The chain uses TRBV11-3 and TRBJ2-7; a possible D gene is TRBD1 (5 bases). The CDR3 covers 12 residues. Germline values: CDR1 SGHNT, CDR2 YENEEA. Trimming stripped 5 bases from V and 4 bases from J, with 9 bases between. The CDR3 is CASSQDSYEQYF. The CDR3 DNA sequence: TGTGCCAGCAGCCAAGACAGTTACGAGCAGTACTTC.

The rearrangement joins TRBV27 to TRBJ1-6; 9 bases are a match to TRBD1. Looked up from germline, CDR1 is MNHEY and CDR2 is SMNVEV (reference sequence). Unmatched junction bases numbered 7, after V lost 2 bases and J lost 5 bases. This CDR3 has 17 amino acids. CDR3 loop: CASSLKVGTGNNSPLHF. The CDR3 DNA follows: TGTGCCAGCAGTTTAAAAGTAGGGACAGGGAATAATTCACCCCTCCACTTT.

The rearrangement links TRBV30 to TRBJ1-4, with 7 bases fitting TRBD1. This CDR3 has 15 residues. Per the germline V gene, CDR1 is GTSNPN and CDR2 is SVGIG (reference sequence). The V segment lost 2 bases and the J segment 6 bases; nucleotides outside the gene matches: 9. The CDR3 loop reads CAWSPRTGPDEKLFF. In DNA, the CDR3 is TGTGCCTGGAGTCCCAGGACAGGCCCGGATGAAAAACTGTTTTTT.

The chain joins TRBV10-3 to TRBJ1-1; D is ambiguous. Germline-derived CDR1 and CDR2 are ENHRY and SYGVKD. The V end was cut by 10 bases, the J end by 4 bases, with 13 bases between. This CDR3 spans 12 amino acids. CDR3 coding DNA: TGTGCCACCCGGGGTGGGAGCACTGAAGCTTTCTTT. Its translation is CATRGGSTEAFF.

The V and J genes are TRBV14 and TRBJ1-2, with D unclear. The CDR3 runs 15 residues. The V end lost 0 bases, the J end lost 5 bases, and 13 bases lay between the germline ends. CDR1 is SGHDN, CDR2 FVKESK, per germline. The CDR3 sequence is CASSQDLRGWYGYTF. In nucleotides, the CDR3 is TGTGCCAGCAGCCAAGATCTCCGGGGTTGGTATGGCTACACCTTC. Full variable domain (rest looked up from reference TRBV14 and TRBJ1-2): EAGVTQFPSHSVIEKGQTVTLRCDPISGHDNLYWYRRVMGKEIKFLLHFVKESKQDESGMPNNRFLAERTGGTYSTLKVQPAELEDSGVYFCASSQDLRGWYGYTFGSGTRLTVV.

CDR3: CASSVQGPDTEAFF. DNA of the CDR3: TGTGCCAGCAGCGTCCAGGGACCGGACACTGAAGCTTTCTTT. The chain recombines TRBV11-2 with TRBJ1-1, with D maybe TRBD1 (5 bases). Trimming stripped 5 bases from V and 3 bases from J, with 13 bases between. This CDR3 is built from 14 residues. Germline CDR1 reads SGHAT; CDR2 reads FQNNGV.

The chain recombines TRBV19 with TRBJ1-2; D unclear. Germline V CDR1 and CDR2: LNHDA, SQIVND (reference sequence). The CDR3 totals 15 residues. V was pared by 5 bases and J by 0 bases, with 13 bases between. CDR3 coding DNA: TGTGCCAGTAGTGGCCAGCCAAGAGCTAACTATGGCTACACCTTC. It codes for CASSGQPRANYGYTF.

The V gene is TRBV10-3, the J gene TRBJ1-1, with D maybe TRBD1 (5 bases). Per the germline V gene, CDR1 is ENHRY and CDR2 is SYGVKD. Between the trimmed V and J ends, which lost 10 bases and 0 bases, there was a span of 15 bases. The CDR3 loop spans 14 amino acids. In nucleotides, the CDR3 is TGTGCCACGTTACCAGGGTCCCTGAACACTGAAGCTTTCTTT. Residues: CATLPGSLNTEAFF.